A selection of T cell receptor beta chains follows, all from one sample in a study of blood T cell repertoires in COVID-19. Generated by immunoSEQ multiplex PCR, the TCRdb table keeps only in-frame clones and is missing some. The table lists 130,000 to 150,000 clones, around 81% of them singletons. Sequences were obtained from peripheral blood. The source of these receptors is a human donor with acute or convalescent COVID-19. The donor label of this sample is uncertain. The CDR3 runs from the conserved cysteine through the conserved F or W. The order of the fields is clone size, J gene, V gene, D gene, CDR3 DNA, CDR3 protein. A D gene is named only where the DNA matches it firmly. Some rows have no size entry. The others give once, few or many, or a class for an expanded clone.

size: .; J: TRBJ2-7; V: TRBV3-1/TRBV3-2; D: .; DNA: TGTGCCAGCAGCCTCCTGGACGGGGTAGGAAACGAGCAGTACTTC; CDR3: CASSLLDGVGNEQYF
size: .; J: TRBJ2-3; V: TRBV19; D: TRBD2; DNA: TGTGCCAGTAGTCCCCAGCGGGGGCTGCTTACGCAGTATTTT; CDR3: CASSPQRGLLTQYF
size: few; J: TRBJ2-7; V: TRBV6-5; D: TRBD1; DNA: TGTGCCAGCAGTACTTGCAGGGGGTGCGAGCAGTACTTC; CDR3: CASSTCRGCEQYF
size: .; J: TRBJ2-5; V: TRBV24-1; D: TRBD1; DNA: TGTGCCACCAGTGATTTAGGTGGGACAGCCAGAGAGACCCAGTACTTC; CDR3: CATSDLGGTARETQYF
size: .; J: TRBJ2-2; V: TRBV18; D: TRBD1; DNA: TGTGCCAGCTCACCTAGGGACAGGGGGACCACCGGGGAGCTGTTTTTT; CDR3: CASSPRDRGTTGELFF
size: .; J: TRBJ1-5; V: TRBV24-1; D: TRBD1; DNA: TGTGCCACCAGTGCCCCTGGGACAGGGAAGCAGTATAGCAATCAGCCCCAGCATTTT; CDR3: CATSAPGTGKQYSNQPQHF
size: .; J: TRBJ1-2; V: TRBV14; D: .; DNA: TGTGCCAGCAGCCTGGCCGTTAACTATGGCTACACCTTC; CDR3: CASSLAVNYGYTF
size: .; J: TRBJ1-4; V: TRBV7-9; D: .; DNA: TGTGCCAGCAGCCCTGGACAGACCTTTAATGAAAAACTGTTTTTT; CDR3: CASSPGQTFNEKLFF
size: .; J: TRBJ2-2; V: TRBV24-1; D: TRBD2; DNA: TGTGCCACCAGTGATCAAACTCCCCGGACTAGCGAACCGGCCCGGGAGCTGTTTTTT; CDR3: CATSDQTPRTSEPARELFF
size: .; J: TRBJ1-1; V: TRBV4-1; D: TRBD1; DNA: TGCGCCAGCAGCCCGGACAGGGGGTGGGGAACTGAAGCTTTCTTT; CDR3: CASSPDRGWGTEAFF
size: .; J: TRBJ1-6; V: TRBV5-1; D: TRBD1; DNA: TGCGCCAGCAGCCTTCGACAGGGTAAGGATTCACCCCTCCACTTT; CDR3: CASSLRQGKDSPLHF
size: few; J: TRBJ2-1; V: TRBV12-3/TRBV12-4; D: TRBD1; DNA: TGTGCCAGCAGTTTCGGACAGGGGCAGTTCTTC; CDR3: CASSFGQGQFF
size: few; J: TRBJ1-2; V: TRBV6-5; D: TRBD1; DNA: TGTGCCAGCAGTTACCTGTCGACAGGGGATGGCTACACCTTC; CDR3: CASSYLSTGDGYTF
size: .; J: TRBJ2-5; V: TRBV6-1; D: TRBD2; DNA: TGTGCCAGCAGTGAGATAGCGGGGTCTCAAGAGACCCAGTACTTC; CDR3: CASSEIAGSQETQYF
size: .; J: TRBJ2-3; V: TRBV5-6; D: TRBD2; DNA: TGTGCCAGCAGTCCCTTAGCGGGGAGCACAGATACGCAGTATTTT; CDR3: CASSPLAGSTDTQYF
size: .; J: TRBJ1-2; V: TRBV3-1/TRBV3-2; D: .; DNA: TGTGCCAGCAGACTGGGTACCCCGCGAGGCGGCTACACCTTC; CDR3: CASRLGTPRGGYTF